The TCR beta chain under discussion was sequenced for a study of T cells after posttransplantation cyclophosphamide. Busulfan-fludarabine conditioning, marrow transplant, and cyclophosphamide on days +3 and +4 were administered. CDR3 size: 16 residues. Germline V gene data show CDR1 as LNHDA and CDR2 as SQIVND (reference sequence). The V segment lost 2 bases and the J segment 5 bases; nucleotides outside the gene matches: 5. Profiling relied on immunoSEQ multiplex PCR, and the TCRdb table lists in-frame clones only, not all of them. Among roughly 5,900 clones listed, 1.8% were seen once. This clone was observed a few times.

This sequence was found in a male patient between 25 and 39 years old who received an allogeneic stem cell transplant from a related donor, was CMV-positive, and had no GVHD. Some T cells here may be from the graft donor. This specimen consisted of PBMCs, obtained about 230 days after a stem cell transplant with posttransplant cyclophosphamide. This chain uses TRBV19 with TRBJ2-5; 13 bases are shared with TRBD2. The CDR3 spells CASSITTSGGFETQYF. CDR3 nucleotide sequence: TGTGCCAGTAGTATAACGACTAGCGGGGGGTTTGAGACCCAGTACTTC.